The 10 T cell receptor beta chains listed next were all sequenced from one sample in a study of response to subunit inactivated influenza vaccine. TCRdb called the RT-PCR reads again in MiXCR, with one record for every CDR3 protein. Of hundreds of thousands of distinct CDR3 sequences in the sample, about 20% were seen once. The sequences come from PBMCs from blood, collected about 20 months after vaccination. The receptor set was obtained from a man between 50 and 69 years old who received an inactivated influenza vaccine.

The chain joins TRBV11-2 to TRBJ2-7, with 11 bases matching TRBD1. Losses at the gene ends were 4 bases for V and 10 bases for J; bases not matched to a gene: 12. CDR3 length equals 15 residues. Per germline, CDR1 SGHAT and CDR2 FQNNGV. CDR3 in amino acids: CASSYGQGALQGQYF. In DNA form, the CDR3 reads TGTGCCAGCAGCTACGGACAGGGGGCGTTACAGGGACAGTACTTC. Looking up the rest from reference TRBV11-2 and TRBJ2-7 gives the full variable domain: EAGVAQSPRYKIIEKRQSVAFWCNPISGHATLYWYQQILGQGPKLLIQFQNNGVVDDSQLPKDRFSAERLKGVDSTLKIQPAKLEDSAVYLCASSYGQGALQGQYFGPGTRLTVT.

The gene calls are TRBV6-1 and TRBJ1-1; D is possibly TRBD1 (5 bases). The CDR3 spans 15 residues. V was trimmed by 8 bases and J by 1 base, leaving 17 bases between them. Germline-derived CDR1 and CDR2 are MNHNS and SASEGT. Here the CDR3 reads CASAPGGSTNTEAFF. The CDR3 DNA reads as TGTGCCAGCGCGCCGGGGGGGAGTACGAACACTGAAGCTTTCTTT.

There are a few counts of this clonotype. The chain links TRBV29-1 to TRBJ2-1; TRBD1 is a possible D gene (7 bases). Trimming took 1 base from V and 9 from J, leaving 13 bases between them. CDR3 length equals 13 residues. Germline assignment: CDR1 SQVTM and CDR2 ANQGSEA. The CDR3 nucleotides read TGCAGCGTTGAAGGAACCAGGGGGGCTGAGCAGTTCTTC. It translates to CSVEGTRGAEQFF.

The V and J genes are TRBV7-2 and TRBJ1-2; no clear D. The CDR3 loop spans 14 amino acids. Trimming cost V 2 bases and J 7 bases, with 14 bases left between them. Germline lookup yields CDR1 SGHTA and CDR2 FQGNSA. The CDR3 here is CASSLYDPAGGYTF. In DNA, the CDR3 is TGTGCCAGCAGCTTATACGATCCGGCGGGTGGCTACACCTTC.

J is TRBJ2-3 and V is TRBV12-3 or TRBV12-4, with D perhaps TRBD2 (6 bases). This CDR3 region has 16 residues. V was trimmed by 3 bases and J by 2 bases, leaving 15 bases between them. The CDR3 spells CASSFYGAGDTDTQYF. CDR3 coding DNA: TGTGCCAGCAGTTTCTACGGAGCGGGCGACACAGATACGCAGTATTTT.

This clonotype was seen more than once but under ten times. The genes are TRBV7-7 and TRBJ2-5; 7 bases fit TRBD1. The germline V gene encodes CDR1 SSHAT and CDR2 FNYEAQ (reference sequence). This CDR3 is 16 amino acids long. V lost 4 bases to trimming and J lost 1 base; unmatched junction nucleotides: 9. The CDR3 DNA reads as TGTGCCAGCAGCTCCGAGACAGGGAAATTCCAAGAGACCCAGTACTTC. It translates to CASSSETGKFQETQYF.

This clonotype has ten or more counts. The chain employs TRBV27 and TRBJ1-5; 12 positions match TRBD1. Germline-derived CDR1 and CDR2 are MNHEY and SMNVEV (reference sequence). The junction had 12 bases not matched to a gene; V was cut back by 5 bases and J by 7 bases. The CDR3 has 17 residues. In DNA, the CDR3 is TGTGCCAGCAGTACCCACCGGGACAGGGGGCTCGGGCAGCCCCAGCATTTT. This codes for CASSTHRDRGLGQPQHF.

This clonotype occurred a few times. The V gene is TRBV29-1, the J gene TRBJ2-3; 7 bases are shared with TRBD2. V was clipped by 3 bases and J by 0 bases; unmatched bases: 9. The V gene's germline CDR1 is SQVTM and CDR2 ANQGSEA. The CDR3 loop spans 16 amino acids. For the CDR3, the DNA is TGCAGCGTTGAGGTTGTAAGCGGGACGAGCACAGATACGCAGTATTTT. It yields the protein CSVEVVSGTSTDTQYF.

This clonotype was detected a few times. The chain is built from TRBV10-3 and TRBJ1-1, with unresolved D. The germline V and J ends were trimmed by 7 bases and 0 bases, with 15 bases remaining between them. CDR1 is ENHRY, CDR2 SYGVKD, per germline. The CDR3 is made up of 15 amino acids. The CDR3 DNA is TGTGCCATCACCCGGGAAGGTGGAATGAACACTGAAGCTTTCTTT. Translating it yields CAITREGGMNTEAFF.

The gene calls are TRBV7-9 and TRBJ2-2, with D perhaps TRBD1 (5 bases). Germline V gene lookup returns CDR1 SEHNR and CDR2 FQNEAQ (reference sequence). The CDR3 has 15 amino acids. The V and J ends lost 10 bases and 4 bases respectively, with 19 bases between them. The CDR3: CATPKQGRATGELFF. DNA for the CDR3: TGTGCCACACCGAAGCAGGGAAGGGCCACCGGGGAGCTGTTTTTT. Based on the CDR3 plus reference TRBV7-9 and TRBJ2-2, the full variable domain is DTGVSQNPRHKITKRGQNVTFRCDPISEHNRLYWYRQTLGQGPEFLTYFQNEAQLEKSRLLSDRFSAERPKGSFSTLEIQRTEQGDSAMYLCATPKQGRATGELFFGEGSRLTVL.